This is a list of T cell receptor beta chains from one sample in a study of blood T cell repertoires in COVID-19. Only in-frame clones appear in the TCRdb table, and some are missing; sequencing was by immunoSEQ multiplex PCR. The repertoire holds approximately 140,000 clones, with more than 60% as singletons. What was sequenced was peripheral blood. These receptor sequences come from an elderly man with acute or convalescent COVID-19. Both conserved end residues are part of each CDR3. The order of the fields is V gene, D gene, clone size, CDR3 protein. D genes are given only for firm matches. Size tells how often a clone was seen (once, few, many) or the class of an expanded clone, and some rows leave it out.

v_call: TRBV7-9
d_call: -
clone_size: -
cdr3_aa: CASSLAGGHGETQYF

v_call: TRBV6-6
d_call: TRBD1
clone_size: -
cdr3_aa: CASSYSDRTVGTQYF

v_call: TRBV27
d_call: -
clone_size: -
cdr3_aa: CASKGGGTQYF

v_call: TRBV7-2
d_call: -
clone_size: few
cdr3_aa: CASSLDRGTYNEQFF

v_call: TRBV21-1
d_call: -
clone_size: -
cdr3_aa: CASSGRVGQPQHF

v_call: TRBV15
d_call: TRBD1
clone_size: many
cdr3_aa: CATSRDPVYARGFGYTF

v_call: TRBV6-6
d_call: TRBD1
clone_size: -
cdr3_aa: CASSSAGTGFTDTQYF

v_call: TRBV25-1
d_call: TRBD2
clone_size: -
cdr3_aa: CASSVPGLAAGELFF

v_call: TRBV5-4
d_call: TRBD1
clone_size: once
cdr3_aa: CASSPRTGGDEQYF

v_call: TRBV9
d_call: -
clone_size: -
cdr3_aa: CASSVGGVNYGYTF

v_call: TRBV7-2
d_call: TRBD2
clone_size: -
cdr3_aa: CASSITSGVYNEQFF

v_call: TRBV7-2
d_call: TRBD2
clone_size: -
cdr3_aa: CASSLAGLAGDPYEQYF

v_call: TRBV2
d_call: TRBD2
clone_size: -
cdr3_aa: CASSEAPAGFTNEQFF

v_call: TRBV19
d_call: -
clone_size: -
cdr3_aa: CASSRGDSLLYNEQFF

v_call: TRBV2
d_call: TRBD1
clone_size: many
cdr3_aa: CATLRDRENSPLHF

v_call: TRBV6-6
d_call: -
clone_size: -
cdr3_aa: CASRIQGPNQPQHF

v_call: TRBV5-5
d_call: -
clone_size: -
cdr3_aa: CASSSLLGSNQPQHF

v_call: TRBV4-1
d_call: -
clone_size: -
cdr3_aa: CASSQALLRNTGELFF

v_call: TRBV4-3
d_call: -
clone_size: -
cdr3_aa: CASSQDAASFNQPQHF

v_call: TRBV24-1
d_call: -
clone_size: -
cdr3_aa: CATSDADSYQETQYF

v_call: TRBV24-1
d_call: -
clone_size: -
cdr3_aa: CATSGGISDGYTF

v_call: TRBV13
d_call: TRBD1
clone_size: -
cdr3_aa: CASSYRGFYEQYF

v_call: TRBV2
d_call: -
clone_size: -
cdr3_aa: CASSFGQTDQPQHF

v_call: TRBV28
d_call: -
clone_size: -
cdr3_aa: CASSRANQPQHF

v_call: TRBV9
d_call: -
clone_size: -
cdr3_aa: CASSVDQVPNYGYTF

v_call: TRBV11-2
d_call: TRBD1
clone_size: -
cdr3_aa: CASSPRGLVYEQYF

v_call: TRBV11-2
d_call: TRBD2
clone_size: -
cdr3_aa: CASSAQTWGGETQYF

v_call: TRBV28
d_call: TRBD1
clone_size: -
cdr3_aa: CASSVGQAVNTIYF

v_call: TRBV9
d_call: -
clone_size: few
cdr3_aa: CASSVTGPGDTQYF

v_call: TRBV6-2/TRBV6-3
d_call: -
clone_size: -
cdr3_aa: CASSYVLSTDTQYF

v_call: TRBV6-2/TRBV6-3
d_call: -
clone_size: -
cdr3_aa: CASSSPDWRAGELFF

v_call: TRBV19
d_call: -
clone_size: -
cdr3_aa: CASSPWTDYNEKLFF

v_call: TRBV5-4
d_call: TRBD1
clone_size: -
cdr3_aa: CASKGTEETQYF

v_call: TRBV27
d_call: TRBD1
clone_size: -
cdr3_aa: CASSRQGAVNTEAFF

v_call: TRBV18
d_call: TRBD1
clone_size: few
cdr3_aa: CASSPGQGASEQYF

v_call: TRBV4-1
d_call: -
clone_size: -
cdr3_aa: CASSQVPGEANYGYTF

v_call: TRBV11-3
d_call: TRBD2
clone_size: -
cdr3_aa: CASSLRGGTYNEQFF

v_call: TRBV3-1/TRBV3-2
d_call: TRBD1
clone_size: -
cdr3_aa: CASSPWDRGNNSPLHF

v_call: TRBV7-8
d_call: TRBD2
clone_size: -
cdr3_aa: CASSLRLAGGLKTDTQYF

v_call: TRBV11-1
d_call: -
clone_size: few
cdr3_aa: CASRFNQGVEQYF

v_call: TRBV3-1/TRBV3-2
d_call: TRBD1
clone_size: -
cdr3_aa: CASSQVIQGVNYGYTF

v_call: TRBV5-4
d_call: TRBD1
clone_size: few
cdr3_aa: CASSLEDRENYGYTF

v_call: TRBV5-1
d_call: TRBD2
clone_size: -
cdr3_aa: CASSLSGGEGAEQYF

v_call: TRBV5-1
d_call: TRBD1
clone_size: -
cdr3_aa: CASSSRDSNSPLHF

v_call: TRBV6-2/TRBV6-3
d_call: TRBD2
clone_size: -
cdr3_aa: CASSYLPGLATYEQYF

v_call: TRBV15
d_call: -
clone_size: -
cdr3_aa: CATSRGSGFYEQFF

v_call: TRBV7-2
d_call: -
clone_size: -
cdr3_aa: CASSLISQPNYGYTF

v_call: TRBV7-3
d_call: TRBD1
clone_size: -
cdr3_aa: CASSQSPGQSSGNTIYF

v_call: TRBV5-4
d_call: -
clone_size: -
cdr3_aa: CASTWGQSSYNEQFF

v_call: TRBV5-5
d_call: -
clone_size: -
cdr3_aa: CASSFNRQVYGYTF

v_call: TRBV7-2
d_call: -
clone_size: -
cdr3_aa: CASSLGGTPGTETQYF

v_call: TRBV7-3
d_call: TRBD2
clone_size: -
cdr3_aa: CASSSGLENIQYF